The T cell receptor (beta chain) under discussion was sequenced for a study of early T cells in non-severe SARS-CoV-2 infection. The CDR3 totals 13 residues. V was shortened by 0 bases and J by 6 bases, with 9 bases between the two germline ends. Per the germline V gene, CDR1 is DFQATT and CDR2 is SNEGSKA (reference sequence). The study, taken as a whole, reports: The VDJdb matching leaned toward anti-spike CD8 responses and overlooked private and CD4 specificities.

In the library, individual cDNA molecules carried attached unique molecular identifiers. TCRdb reanalysed the 5' RACE reads using MiXCR and keeps one entry per CDR3 protein. The sample shows about 80,000 distinct CDR3 sequences, 14% of them seen only once. About this clonotype itself: Its specificity is not known.

This TCR came from an adult who was a healthcare worker with PCR-confirmed SARS-CoV-2 infection or an uninfected control (not recorded which). This chain links TRBV20-1 with TRBJ1-5, with D tentatively TRBD1 (5 bases). The sequencing sample was made of whole blood. CDR3 bases: TGCAGTGCTAGAGATGGTCAGGGTCAGCCCCAGCATTTT. It specifies CSARDGQGQPQHF.